This TCR beta chain is drawn from a study of cytomegalovirus exposure and HLA in healthy donors. Findings and limits, study-wide: According to an earlier analysis, most TCR beta V segments yielded productive rearrangements about 90% or about 30% of the time.

In the PCR, 60 Vbeta and 13 Jbeta primers were used. Per the original methods: Later reanalysis found about 80 million unique TCR beta chains, 10 million to 12 million of them shared. The protocol was immunoSEQ multiplex PCR, while the TCRdb copy is restricted to in-frame clones and leaves out a portion. V and J calls plus clone size are reproduced from that table; the DNA served to infer D and trimming. This sample yields approximately 100,000 clones, of which around three quarters are seen a single time; over 2.5% belongs to the top ten. Trimming took 1 base from V and 4 from J; bases not matched to a gene: 1. Germline V gene lookup returns CDR1 KGHSH and CDR2 LQKENI. The CDR3 sequence is 16 residues long. In the case of this clone: Antigen unknown.

Donors were ostensibly healthy at sampling, although undocumented immune exposures were probable. This TCR was recovered from a man over 45 in good health and CMV-seropositive. V and J are TRBV18 and TRBJ2-2; 12 bases fit TRBD2. Source material: PBMCs. In DNA, the CDR3 is TGTGCCAGCTCACCACTGACTAGCGGGAGCACCGGGGAGCTGTTTTTT. Protein product: CASSPLTSGSTGELFF.